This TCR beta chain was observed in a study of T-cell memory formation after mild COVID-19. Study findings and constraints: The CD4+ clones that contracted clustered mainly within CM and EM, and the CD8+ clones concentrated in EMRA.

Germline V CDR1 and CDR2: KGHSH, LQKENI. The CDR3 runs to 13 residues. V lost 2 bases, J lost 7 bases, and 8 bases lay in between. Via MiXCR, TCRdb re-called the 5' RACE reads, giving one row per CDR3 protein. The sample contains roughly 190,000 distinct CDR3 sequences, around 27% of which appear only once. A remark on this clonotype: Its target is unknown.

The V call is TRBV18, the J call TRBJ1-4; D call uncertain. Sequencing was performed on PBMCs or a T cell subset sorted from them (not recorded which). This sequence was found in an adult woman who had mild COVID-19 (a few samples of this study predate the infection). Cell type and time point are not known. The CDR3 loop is CASSPVAAEKLFF. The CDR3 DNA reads TGTGCCAGCTCACCAGTCGCCGCTGAAAAACTGTTTTTT.